This TCR beta chain stems from a study of T-cell memory formation after mild COVID-19. Notes on the study in general: Most CD4+ clones that shrank were in CM and EM, while CD8+ ones turned up in EMRA.

This clonotype has just a few counts. Its antigen is unknown. TCRdb re-analysed the 5' RACE reads in MiXCR, keeping a single row per CDR3 protein. There are 200,000 to 250,000 distinct CDR3 sequences in the sample; around 27% occur only once, and roughly an eighth lies in the top ten. The CDR3 covers 13 residues. V gave up 2 bases and J gave up 4 bases, with 9 bases separating them. Germline CDR1 and CDR2: GTSNPN and SVGIG (reference sequence). The sample taken for sequencing was PBMCs or a T cell subset sorted from them (not recorded which). This rearrangement joins TRBV30 to TRBJ1-3; D unclear. The TCR was taken from an adult woman who had mild COVID-19 (a few samples of this study predate the infection). Cell type and time point are not known. CDR3 bases: TGTGCCTGGAGTTCGCCGGGGGGAAACACCATATATTTT. This translates into CAWSSPGGNTIYF.